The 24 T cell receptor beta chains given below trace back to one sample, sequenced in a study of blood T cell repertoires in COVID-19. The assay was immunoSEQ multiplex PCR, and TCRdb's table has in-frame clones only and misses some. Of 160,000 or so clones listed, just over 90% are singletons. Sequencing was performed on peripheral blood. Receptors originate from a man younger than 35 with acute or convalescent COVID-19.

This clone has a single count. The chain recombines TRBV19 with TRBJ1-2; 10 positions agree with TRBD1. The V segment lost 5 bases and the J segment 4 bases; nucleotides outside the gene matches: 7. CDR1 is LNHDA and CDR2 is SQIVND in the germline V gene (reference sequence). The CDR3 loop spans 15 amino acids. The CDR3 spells CASSFEGQGTYGYTF. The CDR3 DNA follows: TGTGCCAGTAGTTTCGAGGGACAGGGGACCTATGGCTACACCTTC.

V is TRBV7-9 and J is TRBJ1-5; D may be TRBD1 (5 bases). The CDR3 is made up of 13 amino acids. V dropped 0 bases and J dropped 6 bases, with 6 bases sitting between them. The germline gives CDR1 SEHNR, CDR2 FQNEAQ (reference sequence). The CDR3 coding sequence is TGTGCCAGCAGCTTAGCGCAGGGTCAGCCCCAGCATTTT. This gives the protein CASSLAQGQPQHF.

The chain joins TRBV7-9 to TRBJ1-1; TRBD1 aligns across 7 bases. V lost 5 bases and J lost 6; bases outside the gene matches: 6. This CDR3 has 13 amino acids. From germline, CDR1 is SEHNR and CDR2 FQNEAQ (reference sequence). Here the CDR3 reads CASSPTGAPEAFF. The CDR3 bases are TGTGCCAGCAGCCCTACAGGGGCCCCTGAAGCTTTCTTT.

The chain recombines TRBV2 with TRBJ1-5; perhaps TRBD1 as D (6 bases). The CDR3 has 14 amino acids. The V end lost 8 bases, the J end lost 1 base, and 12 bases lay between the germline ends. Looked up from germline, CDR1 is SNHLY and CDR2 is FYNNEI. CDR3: CASHGGASNQPQHF. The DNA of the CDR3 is TGTGCCAGCCACGGGGGGGCGAGCAATCAGCCCCAGCATTTT.

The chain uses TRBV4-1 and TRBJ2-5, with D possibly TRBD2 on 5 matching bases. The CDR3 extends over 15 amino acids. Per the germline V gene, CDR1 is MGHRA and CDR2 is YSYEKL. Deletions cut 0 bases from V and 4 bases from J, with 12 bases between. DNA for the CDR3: TGCGCCAGCAGCCAAGACGAGGGATGGGTAGAGACCCAGTACTTC. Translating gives CASSQDEGWVETQYF.

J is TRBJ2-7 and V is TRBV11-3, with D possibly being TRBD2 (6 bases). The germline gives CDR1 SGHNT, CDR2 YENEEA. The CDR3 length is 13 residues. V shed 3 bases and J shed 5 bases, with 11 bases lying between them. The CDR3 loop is CASSLEGTHEQYF. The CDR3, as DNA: TGTGCCAGCAGCTTGGAGGGCACGCACGAGCAGTACTTC.

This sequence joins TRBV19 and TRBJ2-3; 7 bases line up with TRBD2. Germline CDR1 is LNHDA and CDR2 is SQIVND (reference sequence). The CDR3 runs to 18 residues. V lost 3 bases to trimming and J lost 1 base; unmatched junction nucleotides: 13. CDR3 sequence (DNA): TGTGCCAGTAGTATGTTGGTGGGAGGGCGTGGGGGCACAGATACGCAGTATTTT. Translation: CASSMLVGGRGGTDTQYF.

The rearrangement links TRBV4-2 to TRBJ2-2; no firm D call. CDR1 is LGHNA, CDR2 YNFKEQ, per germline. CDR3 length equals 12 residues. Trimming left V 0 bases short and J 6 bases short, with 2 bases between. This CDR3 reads CASSQDAGELFF. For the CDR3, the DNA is TGTGCCAGCAGCCAAGACGCCGGGGAGCTGTTTTTT.

The CDR3 spells CASSLQGASGYTF. The DNA for the CDR3 is TGTGCCAGCAGCCTACAGGGGGCCAGTGGCTACACCTTC. This sequence joins TRBV7-6 and TRBJ1-2; 9 bases align to TRBD1. The CDR3 runs to 13 residues. Trimming removed 5 bases from V and 7 bases from J; junction bases left unmatched: 5. Germline V lookup: CDR1 SGHVS, CDR2 FNYEAQ.

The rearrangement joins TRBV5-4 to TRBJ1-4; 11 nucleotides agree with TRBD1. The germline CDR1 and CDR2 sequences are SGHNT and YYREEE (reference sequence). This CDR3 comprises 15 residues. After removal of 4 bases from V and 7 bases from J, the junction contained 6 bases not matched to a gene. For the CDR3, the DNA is TGTGCCAGCAGCGAGGACAGGGGGCGGGTTGAAAAACTGTTTTTT. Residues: CASSEDRGRVEKLFF.

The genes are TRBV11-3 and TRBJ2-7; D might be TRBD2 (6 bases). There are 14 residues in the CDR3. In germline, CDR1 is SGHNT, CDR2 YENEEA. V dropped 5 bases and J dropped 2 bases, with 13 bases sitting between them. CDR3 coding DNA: TGTGCCAGCAGCCACGCGACTAGTCCCTACGAGCAGTACTTC. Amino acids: CASSHATSPYEQYF. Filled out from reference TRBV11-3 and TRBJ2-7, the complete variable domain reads EAGVVQSPRYKIIEKKQPVAFWCNPISGHNTLYWYLQNLGQGPELLIRYENEEAVDDSQLPKDRFSAERLKGVDSTLKIQPAELGDSAVYLCASSHATSPYEQYFGPGTRLTVT.

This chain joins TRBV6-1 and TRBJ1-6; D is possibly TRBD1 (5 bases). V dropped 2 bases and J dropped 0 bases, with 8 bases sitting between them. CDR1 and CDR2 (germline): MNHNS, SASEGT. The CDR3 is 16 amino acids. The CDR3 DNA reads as TGTGCCAGCAGTGAACAGGGTGACTCCTATAATTCACCCCTCCACTTT. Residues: CASSEQGDSYNSPLHF.

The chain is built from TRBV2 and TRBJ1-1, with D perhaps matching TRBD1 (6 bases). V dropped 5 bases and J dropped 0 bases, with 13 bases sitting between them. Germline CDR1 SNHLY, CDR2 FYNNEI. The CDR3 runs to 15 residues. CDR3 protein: CASSRGWPLNTEAFF. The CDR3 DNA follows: TGTGCCAGCAGTAGGGGGTGGCCATTGAACACTGAAGCTTTCTTT. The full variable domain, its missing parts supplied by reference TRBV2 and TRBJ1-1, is EPEVTQTPSHQVTQMGQEVILRCVPISNHLYFYWYRQILGQKVEFLVSFYNNEISEKSEIFDDQFSVERPDGSNFTLKIRSTKLEDSAMYFCASSRGWPLNTEAFFGQGTRLTVV.

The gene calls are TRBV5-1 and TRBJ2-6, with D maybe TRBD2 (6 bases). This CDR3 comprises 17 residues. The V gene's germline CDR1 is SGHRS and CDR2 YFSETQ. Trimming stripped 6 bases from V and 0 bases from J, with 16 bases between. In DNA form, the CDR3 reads TGCGCCAGCACCCAAGACGGGGGTCTCTCTGGGGCCAACGTCCTGACTTTC. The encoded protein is CASTQDGGLSGANVLTF. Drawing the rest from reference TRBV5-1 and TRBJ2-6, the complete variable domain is KAGVTQTPRYLIKTRGQQVTLSCSPISGHRSVSWYQQTPGQGLQFLFEYFSETQRNKGNFPGRFSGRQFSNSRSEMNVSTLELGDSALYLCASTQDGGLSGANVLTFGAGSRLTVL.

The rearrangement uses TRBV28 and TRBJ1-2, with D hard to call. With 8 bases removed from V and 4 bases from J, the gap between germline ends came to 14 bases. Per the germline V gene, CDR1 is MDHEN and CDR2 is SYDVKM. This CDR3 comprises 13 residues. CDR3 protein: CASLLPGPYGYTF. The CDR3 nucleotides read TGTGCCAGCCTCTTACCGGGTCCCTATGGCTACACCTTC.

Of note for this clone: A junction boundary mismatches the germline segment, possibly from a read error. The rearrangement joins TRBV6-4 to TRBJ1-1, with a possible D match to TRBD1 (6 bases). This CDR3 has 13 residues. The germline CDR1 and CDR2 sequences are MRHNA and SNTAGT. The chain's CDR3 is CASSDAWDTEAFF. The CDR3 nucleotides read TGTGCCAGCAGTGACGCATGGGACACCGAAGCTTTCTTT.

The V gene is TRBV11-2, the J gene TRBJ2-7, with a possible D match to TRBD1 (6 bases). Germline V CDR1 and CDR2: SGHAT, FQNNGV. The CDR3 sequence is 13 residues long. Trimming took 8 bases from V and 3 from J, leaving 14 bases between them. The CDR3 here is CASSGHGVYEQYF. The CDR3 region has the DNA TGTGCCAGCTCGGGACACGGTGTCTACGAGCAGTACTTC.

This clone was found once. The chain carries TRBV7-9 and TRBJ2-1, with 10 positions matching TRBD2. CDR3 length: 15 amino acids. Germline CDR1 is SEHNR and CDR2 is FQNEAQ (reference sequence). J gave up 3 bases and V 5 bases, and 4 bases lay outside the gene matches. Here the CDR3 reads CASSTGLAVYNEQFF. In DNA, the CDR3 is TGTGCCAGCAGCACCGGACTAGCGGTCTACAATGAGCAGTTCTTC. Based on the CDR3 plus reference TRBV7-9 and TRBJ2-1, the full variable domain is DTGVSQNPRHKITKRGQNVTFRCDPISEHNRLYWYRQTLGQGPEFLTYFQNEAQLEKSRLLSDRFSAERPKGSFSTLEIQRTEQGDSAMYLCASSTGLAVYNEQFFGPGTRLTVL.

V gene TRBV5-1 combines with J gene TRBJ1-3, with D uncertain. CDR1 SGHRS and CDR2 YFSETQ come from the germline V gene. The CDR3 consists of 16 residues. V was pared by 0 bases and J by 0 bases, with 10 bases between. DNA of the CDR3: TGCGCCAGCAGCTTGGGGCAGACAAACTCTGGAAACACCATATATTTT. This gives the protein CASSLGQTNSGNTIYF.

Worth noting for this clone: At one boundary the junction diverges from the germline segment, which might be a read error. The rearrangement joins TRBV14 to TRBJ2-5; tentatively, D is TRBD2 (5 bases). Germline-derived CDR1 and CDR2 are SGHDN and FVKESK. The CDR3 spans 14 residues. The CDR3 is CASSHRLTGNPLNF. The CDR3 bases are TGTGCCAGCAGCCATAGACTTACCGGGAACCCGTTGAACTTC.

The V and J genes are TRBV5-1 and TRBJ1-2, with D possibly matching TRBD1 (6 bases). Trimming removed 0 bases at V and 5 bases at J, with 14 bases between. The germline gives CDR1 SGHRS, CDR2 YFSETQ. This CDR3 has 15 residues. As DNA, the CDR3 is TGCGCCAGCAGCTTGGCAGGGCAGGGGCCTTATGGCTACACCTTC. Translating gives CASSLAGQGPYGYTF.

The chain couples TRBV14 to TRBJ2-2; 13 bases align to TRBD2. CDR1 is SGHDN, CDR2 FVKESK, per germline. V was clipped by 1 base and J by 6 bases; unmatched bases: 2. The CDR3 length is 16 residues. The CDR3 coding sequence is TGTGCCAGCAGCCAAGGGGGACTAGCGGGACCCGGGGAGCTGTTTTTT. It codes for CASSQGGLAGPGELFF.

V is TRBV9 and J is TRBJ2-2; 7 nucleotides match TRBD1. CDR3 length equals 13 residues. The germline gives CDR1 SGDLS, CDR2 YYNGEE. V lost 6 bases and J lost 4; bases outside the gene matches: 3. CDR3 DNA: TGTGCCAGCAACAGGGGCGGCACCGGGGAGCTGTTTTTT. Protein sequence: CASNRGGTGELFF.

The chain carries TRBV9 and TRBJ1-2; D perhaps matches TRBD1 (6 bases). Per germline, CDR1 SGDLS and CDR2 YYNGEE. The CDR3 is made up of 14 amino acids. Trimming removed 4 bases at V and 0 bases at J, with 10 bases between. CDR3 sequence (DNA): TGTGCCAGCAGCACAGGGCAAGCTAACTATGGCTACACCTTC. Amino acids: CASSTGQANYGYTF.